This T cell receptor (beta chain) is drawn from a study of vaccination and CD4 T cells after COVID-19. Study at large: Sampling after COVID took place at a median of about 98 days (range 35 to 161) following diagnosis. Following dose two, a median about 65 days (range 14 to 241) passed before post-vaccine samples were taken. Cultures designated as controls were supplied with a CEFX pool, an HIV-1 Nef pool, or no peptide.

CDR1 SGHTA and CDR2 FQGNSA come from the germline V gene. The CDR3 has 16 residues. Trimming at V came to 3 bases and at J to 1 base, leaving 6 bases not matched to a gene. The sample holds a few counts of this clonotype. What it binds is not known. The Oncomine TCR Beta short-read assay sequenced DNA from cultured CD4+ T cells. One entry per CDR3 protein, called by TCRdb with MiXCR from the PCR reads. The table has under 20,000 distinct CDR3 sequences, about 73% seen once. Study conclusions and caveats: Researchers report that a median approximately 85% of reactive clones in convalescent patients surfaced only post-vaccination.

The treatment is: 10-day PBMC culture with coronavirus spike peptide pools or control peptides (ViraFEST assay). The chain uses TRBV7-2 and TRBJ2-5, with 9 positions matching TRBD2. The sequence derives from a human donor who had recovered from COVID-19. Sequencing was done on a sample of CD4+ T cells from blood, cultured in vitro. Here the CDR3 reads CASSLFGTSLQETQYF. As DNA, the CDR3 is TGTGCCAGCAGCTTGTTCGGGACTAGCCTCCAAGAGACCCAGTACTTC. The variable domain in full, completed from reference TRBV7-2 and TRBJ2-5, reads GAGVSQSPSNKVTEKGKDVELRCDPISGHTALYWYRQSLGQGLEFLIYFQGNSAPDKSGLPSDRFSAERTGGSVSTLTIQRTQQEDSAVYLCASSLFGTSLQETQYFGPGTRLLVL.